The rows below give T cell receptor beta chains drawn from one sample of a study of blood T cell repertoires in COVID-19. The table came from immunoSEQ multiplex PCR; TCRdb's copy has only in-frame clones and leaves some out. Among some 56,000 clones, approximately 80% were seen once, and the ten largest hold roughly 7%. Material for sequencing was peripheral blood. These receptors were collected from a man aged 60 to 69 with acute or convalescent COVID-19. Both conserved end residues are part of each CDR3. D genes are given only for firm matches. Where a row states a size, it is once, few, many or the class of an expanded clone; other rows omit it.

>NA|TRBD2|TRBJ2-3|TRBV6-5
TGTGCCAGCAGAAGGACTAGCGGAGGGGGAGATACGCAGTATTTT
CASRRTSGGGDTQYF
>few|TRBD2|TRBJ2-3|TRBV10-2
TGCGCCAGCACATATGGGGGGGTAGCGGGGGGCGCGGATACGCAGTATTTT
CASTYGGVAGGADTQYF
>NA|NA|TRBJ1-1|TRBV13
TGTGCCAGCAGCTACCGGTACTCTCGGAGGCGCACTGAAGCTTTCTTT
CASSYRYSRRRTEAFF
>NA|TRBD1|TRBJ1-1|TRBV5-4
TGTGCCAGCAGCCCTCGGGGACAGAGAGCTGAAGCTTTCTTT
CASSPRGQRAEAFF
>NA|NA|TRBJ1-3|TRBV11-1
TGTGCCAGCAGCTGGGACACTGCTGGAAACACCATATATTTT
CASSWDTAGNTIYF
>NA|TRBD2|TRBJ2-7|TRBV7-8
TGTGCCAGCAGCGCTTTAATCCCCGCGGGACTAGGGTACGAGCAGTACTTC
CASSALIPAGLGYEQYF
>once|NA|TRBJ1-2|TRBV5-6
TGTGCCAGCAGCTTGGAAGGCAGGTCTAACTATGGCTACACCTTC
CASSLEGRSNYGYTF
>NA|NA|TRBJ1-2|TRBV28
TGTGCCAGCAGTTTACCAGGGTTCCCTAACTATGGCTACACCTTC
CASSLPGFPNYGYTF
>NA|TRBD2|TRBJ2-1|TRBV5-6
TGTGCCAGCAGCTTGGGCCTAGCGGGGGCGTGGGAGCAGTTCTTC
CASSLGLAGAWEQFF
>once|NA|TRBJ1-1|TRBV6-5
TGTGCCAGCGCCAACCCTCCGGGGATGAACACTGAAGCTTTCTTT
CASANPPGMNTEAFF
>NA|TRBD1|TRBJ1-6|TRBV6-5
TGTGCCAGCAGTCTGACAGGGGCGAGTAATTCACCCCTCCACTTT
CASSLTGASNSPLHF
>NA|TRBD1|TRBJ1-6|TRBV11-2
TGTGCCAGCAGCCCTGCCGGGACAGGGAACTCACCCCTCCACTTT
CASSPAGTGNSPLHF
>NA|NA|TRBJ2-7|TRBV7-9
TGTGCCAGCAGCGATAGCATGTTCGGGGGCTACGAGCAGTACTTC
CASSDSMFGGYEQYF
>NA|TRBD1|TRBJ1-2|TRBV9
TGTGCCAGCAGCTCTCGACAGGGGTCCTATGGCTACACCTTC
CASSSRQGSYGYTF
>NA|NA|TRBJ2-5|TRBV5-1
TGCGCCAGCAGCTTGGGGCCAGGGGCGGATGAGACCCAGTACTTC
CASSLGPGADETQYF
>few|TRBD1|TRBJ2-5|TRBV4-1
TGCGCCAGCAGACCCACAGGGGGAGAGACCCAGTACTTC
CASRPTGGETQYF
>NA|TRBD2|TRBJ2-1|TRBV7-9
TGTGCCAGCAGCTCCAGCGGGGGCACAAACAATGAGCAGTTCTTC
CASSSSGGTNNEQFF
>NA|NA|TRBJ1-2|TRBV29-1
TGCAGCGTCCTGACAGAACTTTTCTATGGCTACACCTTC
CSVLTELFYGYTF
>NA|NA|TRBJ1-1|TRBV6-5
TGTGCCAGCAGCGGAACTGGGCACACTGAAGCTTTCTTT
CASSGTGHTEAFF
>few|NA|TRBJ2-2|TRBV24-1
TGTGCCACCGAGGGGCGGGGCCTCACCGGGGAGCTGTTTTTT
CATEGRGLTGELFF
>NA|NA|TRBJ1-2|TRBV30
TGTGCCTGGAGTGTACTATGGGGGGATGGCGGCTACACCTTC
CAWSVLWGDGGYTF
>few|TRBD2|TRBJ2-5|TRBV7-9
TGTGCCAGCAGCACAACGGGGGGGACAGAGACCCAGTACTTC
CASSTTGGTETQYF